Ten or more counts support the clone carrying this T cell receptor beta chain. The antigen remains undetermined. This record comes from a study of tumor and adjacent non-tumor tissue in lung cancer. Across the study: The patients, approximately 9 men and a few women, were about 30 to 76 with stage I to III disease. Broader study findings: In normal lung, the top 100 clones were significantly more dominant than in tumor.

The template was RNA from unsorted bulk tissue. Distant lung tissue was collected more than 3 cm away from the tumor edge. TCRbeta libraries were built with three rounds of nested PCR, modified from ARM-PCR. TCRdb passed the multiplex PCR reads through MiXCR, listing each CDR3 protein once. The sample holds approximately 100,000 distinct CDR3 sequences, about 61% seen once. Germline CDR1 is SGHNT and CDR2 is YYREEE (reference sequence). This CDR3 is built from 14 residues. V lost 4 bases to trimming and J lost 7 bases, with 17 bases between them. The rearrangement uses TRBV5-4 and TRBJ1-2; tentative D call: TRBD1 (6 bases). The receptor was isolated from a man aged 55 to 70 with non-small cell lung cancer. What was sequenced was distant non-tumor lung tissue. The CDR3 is CASSPGQFQFGYTF. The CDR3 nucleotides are TGTGCCAGCAGCCCCGGACAGTTCCAGTTTGGCTACACCTTC.